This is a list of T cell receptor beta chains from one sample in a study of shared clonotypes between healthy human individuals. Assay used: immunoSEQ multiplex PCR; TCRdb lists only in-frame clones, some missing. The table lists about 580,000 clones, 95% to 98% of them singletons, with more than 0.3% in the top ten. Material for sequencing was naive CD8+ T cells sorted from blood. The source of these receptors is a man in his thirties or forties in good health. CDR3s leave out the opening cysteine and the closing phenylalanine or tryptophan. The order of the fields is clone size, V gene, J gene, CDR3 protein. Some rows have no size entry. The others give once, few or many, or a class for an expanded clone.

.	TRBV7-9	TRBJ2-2	ASSPGTSGRGQNTGELF
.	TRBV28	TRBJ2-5	ASSPKGEVRVLETQY
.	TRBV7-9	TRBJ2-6	ASTAVAGANVLT
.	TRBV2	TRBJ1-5	ASRRPGQGLDQPQH
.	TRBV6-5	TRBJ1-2	ASSLLDGYGYT
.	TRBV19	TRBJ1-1	ASRSGLAEAF
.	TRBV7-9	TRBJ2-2	ASSTDRGNTGELF
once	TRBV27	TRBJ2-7	ASGKPRLAGDYEQY
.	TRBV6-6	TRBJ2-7	ASSYLGSPYEQY
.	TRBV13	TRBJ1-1	ASSPTGPNTEAF
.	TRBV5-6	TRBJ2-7	ASSVARAYEQY
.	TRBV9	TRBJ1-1	ASSPGGGGTEAF
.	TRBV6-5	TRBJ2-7	ASSYQGLRAYEQY
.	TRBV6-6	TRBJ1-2	ASSSQDSQAYGYT
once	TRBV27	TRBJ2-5	ASRPTGPQETQY
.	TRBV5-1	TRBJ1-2	ASSLGTHYGYT
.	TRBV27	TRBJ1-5	ASSLSRGGQPQH
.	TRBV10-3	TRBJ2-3	ATSTGETDTQY
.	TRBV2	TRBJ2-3	AIGGRRTDTQY
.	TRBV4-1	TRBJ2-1	ASSPKSRGSSYNEQF
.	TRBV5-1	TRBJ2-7	ASSLFPGGGYEQY
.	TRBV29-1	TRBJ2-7	SVARQNTYEQY
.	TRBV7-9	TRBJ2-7	ASSPRNSGIYEQY
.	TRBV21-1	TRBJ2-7	ASYLRGRFSYEQY
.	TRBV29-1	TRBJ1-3	SVAWDGNTIY
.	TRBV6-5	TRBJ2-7	ASSYSQGGVYEQY
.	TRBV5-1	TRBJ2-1	ASSHRDRDYNEQF
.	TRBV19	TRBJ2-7	ASSAGDTGYEQY
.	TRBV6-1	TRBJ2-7	ASSVVRGSGSSYEQY
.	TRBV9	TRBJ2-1	ASSGDWSSYNEQF
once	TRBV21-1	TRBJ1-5	ASSRGKDIFGNQPQH
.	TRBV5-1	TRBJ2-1	ASSTRTGSSYNEQF
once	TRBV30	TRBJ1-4	AWSFRGQILQLF
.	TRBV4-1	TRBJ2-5	ASSQASPSGPQY
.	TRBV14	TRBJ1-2	ASSQETTEDYGYT
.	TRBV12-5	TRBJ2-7	ASGLGWDEQY
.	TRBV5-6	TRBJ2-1	ASSLDSGNEQF
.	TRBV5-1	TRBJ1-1	ASSLVGAGTEAF
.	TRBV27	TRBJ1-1	ASSLGGRGTEAF